The rows below give T cell receptor beta chains drawn from one sample of a study of T cell responses to AZD1222 COVID-19 vaccine. Profiling relied on immunoSEQ multiplex PCR, and the TCRdb table lists in-frame clones only, not all of them. The table includes roughly 180,000 clones, over 80% detected once. This specimen was peripheral blood, taken 28 days after the second dose of the MenACWY control vaccine. The origin of the receptors is an adult who received the MenACWY meningococcal vaccine as a control. CDR3s include the opening cysteine and the closing phenylalanine or tryptophan. D genes are given only for firm matches. Where a row states a size, it is once, few, many or the class of an expanded clone; other rows omit it.

j_gene,d_gene,v_gene,abundance,CDR3aa,CDR3nt
TRBJ1-2,TRBD1,TRBV28,NA,CASSLGGTGNGYTF,TGTGCCAGCAGTTTAGGGGGGACAGGGAATGGCTACACCTTC
TRBJ1-1,NA,TRBV19,few,CASTGGWGAGTEAFF,TGTGCCAGTACCGGGGGGTGGGGCGCGGGCACTGAAGCTTTCTTT
TRBJ1-6,NA,TRBV13,NA,CASSWDPKGNSPLHF,TGTGCCAGCTCGTGGGACCCCAAGGGTAATTCACCCCTCCACTTT
TRBJ2-1,NA,TRBV7-2,NA,CASSLAFGGNEQFF,TGTGCCAGCAGCTTAGCGTTTGGTGGGAATGAGCAGTTCTTC
TRBJ1-1,NA,TRBV18,NA,CASSPWTNTEAFF,TGTGCCAGCTCACCTTGGACCAACACTGAAGCTTTCTTT
TRBJ2-7,TRBD1,TRBV7-3,NA,CASSRQGGSYEQYF,TGTGCCAGCAGTCGACAGGGGGGCTCCTACGAGCAGTACTTC
TRBJ1-1,NA,TRBV15,NA,CATSRGTQGSLNTEAFF,TGTGCCACCAGCAGAGGAACTCAGGGGTCCCTGAACACTGAAGCTTTCTTT
TRBJ1-2,NA,TRBV5-1,once,CASSLGLNYGYTF,TGCGCCAGCAGCTTGGGCCTTAACTATGGCTACACCTTC
TRBJ1-4,NA,TRBV13,NA,CASSLAVGKLFF,TGTGCCAGCAGCTTAGCGGTTGGAAAACTGTTTTTT
TRBJ2-1,TRBD2,TRBV6-5,NA,CASRRLAGGYNEQFF,TGTGCCAGCAGACGACTAGCGGGGGGCTACAATGAGCAGTTCTTC
TRBJ2-5,TRBD2,TRBV4-1,NA,CASSQETSGGPYGNQYF,TGCGCCAGCAGCCAAGAAACTAGCGGGGGCCCGTATGGGAACCAGTACTTC
TRBJ1-2,TRBD1,TRBV9,NA,CASSVGTGANYGYTF,TGTGCCAGCAGCGTCGGGACAGGCGCTAACTATGGCTACACCTTC
TRBJ1-3,NA,TRBV7-9,NA,CASSLEGSTANTIYF,TGTGCCAGCAGCTTAGAGGGGAGCACCGCAAACACCATATATTTT
TRBJ1-2,NA,TRBV4-3,NA,CASSQEDNYGYTF,TGCGCCAGCAGCCAAGAAGACAACTATGGCTACACCTTC
TRBJ1-3,NA,TRBV7-2,NA,CASSSGTFSGNTIYF,TGTGCCAGCAGCTCGGGGACGTTCTCTGGAAACACCATATATTTT
TRBJ1-1,NA,TRBV18,NA,CASSPMANTEAFF,TGTGCCAGCTCACCAATGGCGAACACTGAAGCTTTCTTT
TRBJ2-7,TRBD1,TRBV6-1,NA,CASSDPGQGGKVYEQYF,TGTGCCAGCAGTGATCCTGGACAGGGGGGGAAGGTCTACGAGCAGTACTTC
TRBJ1-1,NA,TRBV18,NA,CASSVTGNTEAFF,TGTGCCAGCTCGGTGACAGGAAACACTGAAGCTTTCTTT
TRBJ2-5,NA,TRBV11-2,NA,CASNPRAGETQYF,TGTGCCAGCAACCCCCGGGCGGGAGAGACCCAGTACTTC
TRBJ1-2,NA,TRBV6-5,NA,CASSYRGLQGGYGYTF,TGTGCCAGCAGTTACCGAGGGTTACAGGGAGGCTATGGCTACACCTTC
TRBJ1-4,TRBD1,TRBV5-1,NA,CASSHTGAGNEKLFF,TGCGCCAGCAGCCATACAGGGGCGGGTAATGAAAAACTGTTTTTT
TRBJ1-1,TRBD1,TRBV28,NA,CASSLLQGRNEAFF,TGTGCCAGCAGTTTATTACAGGGGCGAAATGAAGCTTTCTTT
TRBJ1-6,NA,TRBV6-5,NA,CASSYAGGPRGSPLHF,TGTGCCAGCAGTTACGCCGGGGGCCCTCGCGGGTCACCCCTCCACTTT
TRBJ2-2,NA,TRBV7-2,NA,CASSFNGILVGAGELFF,TGTGCCAGCAGCTTTAATGGGATTCTAGTGGGGGCCGGGGAGCTGTTTTTT
TRBJ1-4,NA,TRBV30,NA,CAWTLGWGKLFF,TGTGCCTGGACCTTGGGTTGGGGAAAACTGTTTTTT
TRBJ2-7,TRBD2,TRBV5-1,NA,CASSVAGTYEQYF,TGCGCCAGCAGTGTAGCGGGGACCTACGAGCAGTACTTC
TRBJ2-5,NA,TRBV29-1,NA,CSVLTTQETQYF,TGCAGCGTTTTGACGACTCAAGAGACCCAGTACTTC
TRBJ1-2,TRBD1,TRBV6-4,NA,CASSAQVAGGGFGYTF,TGTGCCAGCAGTGCCCAGGTAGCCGGAGGGGGCTTTGGCTACACCTTC
TRBJ1-5,NA,TRBV19,NA,CASSRGYNQPQHF,TGTGCCAGTAGTCGGGGGTACAATCAGCCCCAGCATTTT
TRBJ2-7,NA,TRBV27,NA,CASSPTGINSYEQYF,TGTGCCAGCAGTCCAACAGGGATCAACTCCTACGAGCAGTACTTC
TRBJ1-5,NA,TRBV19,NA,CASSSGSGNQPQHF,TGTGCCAGTAGTAGCGGTTCGGGCAATCAGCCCCAGCATTTT
TRBJ2-7,TRBD1,TRBV27,NA,CASSPWGQGGNEQYF,TGTGCCAGCAGCCCCTGGGGACAGGGAGGCAACGAGCAGTACTTC